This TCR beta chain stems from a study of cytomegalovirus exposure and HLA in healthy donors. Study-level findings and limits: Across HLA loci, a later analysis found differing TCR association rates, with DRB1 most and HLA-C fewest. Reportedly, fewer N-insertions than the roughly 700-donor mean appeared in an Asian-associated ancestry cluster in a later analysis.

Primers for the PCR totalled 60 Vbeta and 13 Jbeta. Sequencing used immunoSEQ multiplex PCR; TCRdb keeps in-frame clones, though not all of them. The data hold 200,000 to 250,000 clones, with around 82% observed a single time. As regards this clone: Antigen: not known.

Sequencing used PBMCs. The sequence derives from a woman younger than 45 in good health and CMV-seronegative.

This CDR3 is CASRLPWGGDQPQHF. In nucleotides, the CDR3 is TGTGCCAGCAGACTTCCCTGGGGCGGAGATCAGCCCCAGCATTTT. The chain recombines TRBV28 with TRBJ1-5; tentatively, D is TRBD1 (5 bases). There are 15 residues in the CDR3. V lost 6 bases and J 5 bases, leaving 17 bases between the germline ends. Germline values: CDR1 MDHEN, CDR2 SYDVKM.